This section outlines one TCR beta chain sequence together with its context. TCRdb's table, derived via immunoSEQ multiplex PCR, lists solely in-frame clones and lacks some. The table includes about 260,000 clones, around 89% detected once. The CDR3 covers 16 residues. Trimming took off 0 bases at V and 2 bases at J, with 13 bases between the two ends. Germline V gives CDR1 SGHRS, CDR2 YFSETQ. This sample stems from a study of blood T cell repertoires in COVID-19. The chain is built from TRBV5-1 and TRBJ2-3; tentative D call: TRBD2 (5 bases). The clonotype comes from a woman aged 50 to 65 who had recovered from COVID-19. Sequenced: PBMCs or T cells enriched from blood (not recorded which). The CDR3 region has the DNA TGCGCCAGCAGCTTGGCCGGGATAGGGTACACAGATACGCAGTATTTT. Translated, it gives CASSLAGIGYTDTQYF.